This TCR beta chain was captured in a study of identifying expanded T cells in peripheral blood. Libraries were prepared by immunoSEQ multiplex PCR; TCRdb keeps only in-frame clonotypes and omits some of them. The data contain fewer than 110,000 clones, around nine tenths of them seen just once; the ten biggest clones take up about 17%. General study points: Around 1.2 clones differed between technical replicates, versus around 15 and 18 over time. Variance in clone template counts between approximately two-week samples significantly increased with total template count across all healthy donors.

The V gene lost 5 bases and the J gene lost 2 bases, with 12 bases spanning the gap. Germline-derived CDR1 and CDR2 are SGHVS and FQNEAQ. There are 14 residues in the CDR3. As to this clone: Its matching antigen is unknown.

During the collection period, no donor immune events like infections were recorded. Sequenced material: blood. The origin of this receptor is a person aged 18 to 75 in good health. The J gene is TRBJ1-2, the V gene TRBV7-8, with D unclear. The DNA for the CDR3 is TGTGCCAGCAGCCCCGGCGGAGGGAACTATGGCTACACCTTC. It is translated as CASSPGGGNYGYTF.